This TCR beta chain was obtained from a study of human T cells and chemical hapten exposure. Worth noting for this clonotype: The antigen remains undetermined. This may be a read error: a much more frequent sequence differs by one nucleotide.

Unique molecular identifiers were linked by the library to individual cDNA molecules. In the original processing: Per sample, the median was around 100,000 TCRs, with values from roughly 23,000 to 640,000. TCRdb called the 5' RACE reads again in MiXCR, with one record for every CDR3 protein. These V and J calls originate from TCRdb's pipeline instead of the authors' own analysis. The sample includes about 81,000 distinct CDR3 sequences, about 7.7% seen only once; the top ten take approximately 2.1%. Regarding the study as a whole: Counts of TCRs above 1 in 1000 frequency stayed unchanged with DPC sensitization.

Per germline, CDR1 DFQATT and CDR2 SNEGSKA (reference sequence). The CDR3 consists of 14 residues. V shed 5 bases and J shed 0 bases, with 11 bases lying between them. The template was total RNA from unfractionated whole blood. The J gene is TRBJ2-4, the V gene TRBV20-1; the D is unclear. The clonotype originates from a male donor in good health. The CDR3 bases are TGCAGTGCTGGATCTGGCCTAGCCAAAAACATTCAGTACTTC. The encoded protein is CSAGSGLAKNIQYF.